Sequencing of this T cell receptor (beta chain) was carried out in a study of blood T cell repertoires in COVID-19. Deletions cut 6 bases from V and 7 bases from J, with 13 bases between. The germline gives CDR1 MDHEN, CDR2 SYDVKM. CDR3 length: 13 residues. Per the original methods: Researchers report that nucleated cell counts were estimated from reference gene primer amplification. The assay was immunoSEQ multiplex PCR, and TCRdb's table has in-frame clones only and misses some. V, J and clone size are taken as reported in that table, and D and trimming were inferred from the DNA itself. There are roughly 170,000 clones in the sample; about 90% occur only once, and less than 25% lies in the top ten.

V gene TRBV28 combines with J gene TRBJ1-5; unclear D gene. The sample comprised peripheral blood. The receptor was isolated from a man in his 70s with active or convalescent COVID-19. CDR3 sequence: CASSPDRVQPQHF. CDR3 in DNA: TGTGCCAGCAGCCCCGACCGGGTGCAGCCCCAGCATTTT. The complete variable domain, with remaining parts taken from reference TRBV28 and TRBJ1-5, reads DVKVTQSSRYLVKRTGEKVFLECVQDMDHENMFWYRQDPGLGLRLIYFSYDVKMKEKGDIPEGYSVSREKKERFSLILESASTNQTSMYLCASSPDRVQPQHFGDGTRLSIL.